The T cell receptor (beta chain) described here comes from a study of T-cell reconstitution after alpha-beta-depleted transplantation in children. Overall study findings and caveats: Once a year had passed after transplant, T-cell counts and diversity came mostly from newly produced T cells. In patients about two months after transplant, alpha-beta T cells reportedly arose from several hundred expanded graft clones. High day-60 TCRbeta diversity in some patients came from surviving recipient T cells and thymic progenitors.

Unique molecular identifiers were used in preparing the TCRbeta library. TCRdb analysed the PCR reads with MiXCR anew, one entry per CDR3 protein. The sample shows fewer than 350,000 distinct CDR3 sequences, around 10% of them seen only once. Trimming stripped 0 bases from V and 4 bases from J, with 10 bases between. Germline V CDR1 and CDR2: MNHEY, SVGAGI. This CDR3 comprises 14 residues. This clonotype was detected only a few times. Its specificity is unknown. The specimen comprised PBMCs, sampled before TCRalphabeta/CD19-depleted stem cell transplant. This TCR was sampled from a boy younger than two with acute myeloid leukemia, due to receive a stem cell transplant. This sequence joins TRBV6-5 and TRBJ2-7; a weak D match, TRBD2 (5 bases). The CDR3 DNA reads TGTGCCAGCAGTTACTCGAGGGCAGCTTACGAGCAGTACTTC. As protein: CASSYSRAAYEQYF.